The 28 T cell receptor beta chains listed next were all sequenced from one sample in a study of shared clonotypes between healthy human individuals. The method was immunoSEQ multiplex PCR; TCRdb's version includes in-frame clones alone and lacks a portion of them. In the table there are over 1.5 million clones, about 98% of which are singletons. The sequencing input was naive CD4+ T cells sorted from blood. The subset here: CD45RA+ positively selected. The receptor source for this set is a man aged 30 to 45 in good health.

This clone was observed a single time. The rearrangement joins TRBV6-1 to TRBJ2-3, with D unclear. The germline V and J ends were trimmed by 0 bases and 5 bases, with 3 bases remaining between them. Germline CDR1 MNHNS, CDR2 SASEGT. This CDR3 spans 12 amino acids. CDR3 sequence reads: CASSEAVDTQYF. The CDR3 region has the DNA TGTGCCAGCAGTGAAGCTGTAGATACGCAGTATTTT.

This sequence joins TRBV5-8 and TRBJ2-5; 10 bases fit TRBD1. The CDR3 contains 15 residues. Trimming removed 2 bases from V and 4 bases from J; junction bases left unmatched: 5. The germline V gene encodes CDR1 SGHTS and CDR2 YDEGEE. CDR3 in amino acids: CASSFRTGGIETQYF. DNA for the CDR3: TGTGCCAGCAGCTTTAGGACAGGGGGTATAGAGACCCAGTACTTC.

The chain employs TRBV15 and TRBJ1-4; no firm D call. Looked up from germline, CDR1 is LNHNV and CDR2 is YYDKDF (reference sequence). Trimming pared 2 bases from V and 4 bases from J, leaving 8 bases between. The CDR3 sequence is 14 residues long. The CDR3 sequence is CATSRRTYNEKLFF. CDR3 nucleotide sequence: TGTGCCACCAGCAGACGGACTTATAATGAAAAACTGTTTTTT.

The chain recombines TRBV10-1 with TRBJ2-1, with 9 bases fitting TRBD2. Germline assignment: CDR1 WNHNN and CDR2 SYGVQD (reference sequence). The length of the CDR3 is 16 residues. V was pared by 0 bases and J by 6 bases, with 6 bases of the junction left unmatched. The CDR3 coding sequence is TGCGCCAGCAGTGAGTCCGGGACTAGCCGACTCAATGAGCAGTTCTTC. Amino acid sequence: CASSESGTSRLNEQFF.

The gene calls are TRBV28 and TRBJ1-5; D may be TRBD1 (6 bases). The CDR3 totals 15 residues. V gave up 2 bases and J gave up 4 bases, with 12 bases separating them. Germline assignment: CDR1 MDHEN and CDR2 SYDVKM. CDR3 loop: CASSLLGGANQPQHF. In DNA form, the CDR3 reads TGTGCCAGCAGTTTACTCGGGGGGGCTAATCAGCCCCAGCATTTT.

V gene TRBV5-1 combines with J gene TRBJ2-7; 7 bases line up with TRBD2. Germline V gene data show CDR1 as SGHRS and CDR2 as YFSETQ. Trimming removed 4 bases from V and 2 bases from J; junction bases left unmatched: 9. This CDR3 contains 15 residues. The CDR3: CASSPVAGDPYEQYF. The DNA of the CDR3 is TGCGCCAGCAGCCCTGTCGCGGGAGACCCCTACGAGCAGTACTTC.

The chain carries TRBV27 and TRBJ2-7; perhaps TRBD1 as D (5 bases). Trimming cost V 2 bases and J 1 base, with 6 bases left between them. CDR1 MNHEY and CDR2 SMNVEV come from the germline V gene (reference sequence). The CDR3 runs to 13 residues. The CDR3 DNA reads as TGTGCCAGCAGTTTAAGACAGTCCTACGAGCAGTACTTC. Residues: CASSLRQSYEQYF.

The CDR3 loop reads CASSLGWTDYGYTF. CDR3 nucleotides: TGCGCCAGCAGCTTGGGATGGACAGACTATGGCTACACCTTC. This chain uses TRBV5-1 with TRBJ1-2; TRBD1 might be the D (6 bases). Trimming took off 0 bases at V and 3 bases at J, with 9 bases between the two ends. This CDR3 has 14 amino acids. Per the germline V gene, CDR1 is SGHRS and CDR2 is YFSETQ.

This chain links TRBV6-1 with TRBJ2-4; D not certain. Germline CDR1 MNHNS, CDR2 SASEGT. The CDR3 extends over 17 amino acids. V was clipped by 4 bases and J by 2 bases, with 18 bases between them. The CDR3 DNA reads TGTGCCAGCAGTGTCGACGGCCTCGTGAAGCCCAAAAACATTCAGTACTTC. Amino acid sequence: CASSVDGLVKPKNIQYF.

Turning to this clone: Distinct nucleotide sequences in the sample also encode this CDR3. The rearrangement joins TRBV5-1 to TRBJ2-1, with 7 nucleotides matching TRBD2. CDR1 SGHRS and CDR2 YFSETQ come from the germline V gene. The CDR3 runs to 15 residues. V was pared by 0 bases and J by 4 bases, with 4 bases of the junction left unmatched. The CDR3 coding sequence is TGCGCCAGCAGCTTGGTTGTAGCGGGTTACAATGAGCAGTTCTTC. Protein sequence: CASSLVVAGYNEQFF.

The rearrangement links TRBV9 to TRBJ1-2; 7 positions match TRBD1. This CDR3 is 15 amino acids long. Per the germline V gene, CDR1 is SGDLS and CDR2 is YYNGEE. V gave up 4 bases and J gave up 7 bases; unmatched junction bases: 13. The CDR3 DNA follows: TGTGCCAGCAGCCCCCGGACAGGCGTTATGGGTGGCTACACCTTC. It codes for CASSPRTGVMGGYTF.

The chain carries TRBV21-1 and TRBJ2-1; the table's D call, TRBD1, has no DNA check behind it. TRBV21-1 is termed a pseudogene. CDR3 length: 15 amino acids. In DNA form, the CDR3 reads TGTGCCAGCAGCAAAGGTCAACAGGGGGTTGATGAGCAGTTCTTC. Translation: CASSKGQQGVDEQFF.

This sequence joins TRBV5-4 and TRBJ2-2; maybe TRBD1 (5 bases). CDR1 and CDR2 (germline): SGHNT, YYREEE (reference sequence). The CDR3 runs 16 residues. Deletions cut 0 bases from V and 0 bases from J, with 9 bases between. As DNA, the CDR3 is TGTGCCAGCAGCTTGGTAGCAGGGTCGAACACCGGGGAGCTGTTTTTT. Translation gives CASSLVAGSNTGELFF.

The chain recombines TRBV4-1 with TRBJ1-3; D is undetermined. CDR1 is MGHRA and CDR2 is YSYEKL in the germline V gene. The V and J ends lost 3 bases and 2 bases respectively, with 11 bases between them. The CDR3 runs 15 residues. The CDR3 nucleotides are TGCGCCAGCAGCCATCCGGGATCTACTGGAAACACCATATATTTT. It yields the protein CASSHPGSTGNTIYF.

The rearrangement uses TRBV19 and TRBJ2-6; 9 bases fit TRBD1. The V and J ends lost 8 bases and 5 bases, in that order; junction bases with no gene match: 16. The CDR3 contains 18 residues. Germline-derived CDR1 and CDR2 are LNHDA and SQIVND (reference sequence). This CDR3 is CASLEIVRGQGRANVLTF. CDR3 bases: TGTGCCAGTCTCGAGATCGTCCGTGGACAGGGGAGGGCCAACGTCCTGACTTTC.

The chain employs TRBV11-2 and TRBJ2-3; a weak D match, TRBD2 (5 bases). Per germline, CDR1 SGHAT and CDR2 FQNNGV. The CDR3 spans 17 residues. Trimming pared 1 base from V and 2 bases from J, leaving 16 bases between. Written as DNA, the CDR3 is TGTGCCAGCAGCTTAGGAGCGGTATTACAAAACACAGATACGCAGTATTTT. This gives the protein CASSLGAVLQNTDTQYF.

In this sample, this clone turned up once. The V gene is TRBV5-4, the J gene TRBJ2-2, with 12 bases lining up with TRBD2. The V segment lost 4 bases and the J segment 5 bases; nucleotides outside the gene matches: 6. Germline assignment: CDR1 SGHNT and CDR2 YYREEE (reference sequence). This CDR3 has 16 residues. This CDR3 reads CASSIATSGSTGELFF. In DNA form, the CDR3 reads TGTGCCAGCAGCATAGCGACTAGCGGGAGTACCGGGGAGCTGTTTTTT.

This clone was counted once. The V and J genes are TRBV29-1 and TRBJ2-2; TRBD1 matches at 8 bases. Germline V lookup: CDR1 SQVTM, CDR2 ANQGSEA. Trimming took 5 bases from V and 7 from J; bases not matched to a gene: 6. The CDR3 is made up of 13 amino acids. CDR3 sequence (DNA): TGCAGCGTTTTGGACAGGGTTGGCGGGGAGCTGTTTTTT. Protein sequence: CSVLDRVGGELFF.

The J gene is TRBJ1-2, the V gene TRBV2; D remains unclear. This CDR3 spans 14 amino acids. Germline V gene data show CDR1 as SNHLY and CDR2 as FYNNEI. Between the trimmed V and J ends, which lost 6 bases and 3 bases, there was a span of 14 bases. CDR3 amino acids: CASRDFGRDYGYTF. CDR3 DNA: TGTGCCAGCAGAGATTTCGGGAGAGACTATGGCTACACCTTC. The full variable domain, in which reference TRBV2 and TRBJ1-2 provide the parts outside the CDR3, is EPEVTQTPSHQVTQMGQEVILRCVPISNHLYFYWYRQILGQKVEFLVSFYNNEISEKSEIFDDQFSVERPDGSNFTLKIRSTKLEDSAMYFCASRDFGRDYGYTFGSGTRLTVV.

V usage is TRBV7-8 and J usage is TRBJ2-3; possibly TRBD2 for D (6 bases). CDR1 is SGHVS, CDR2 FQNEAQ, per germline. The CDR3 covers 17 residues. V was trimmed by 2 bases and J by 4 bases, leaving 19 bases between them. CDR3 DNA sequence: TGTGCCAGCAGCTTAAGACTAGTGTGGGAGATCTCAGATACGCAGTATTTT. This sequence encodes CASSLRLVWEISDTQYF.

The V call is TRBV5-4, the J call TRBJ2-1; no firm D call. Trimming cost V 2 bases and J 3 bases, with 12 bases left between them. Per the germline V gene, CDR1 is SGHNT and CDR2 is YYREEE (reference sequence). CDR3 size: 15 residues. The chain's CDR3 is CASSLKKLNYNEQFF. The DNA for the CDR3 is TGTGCCAGCAGCTTAAAAAAACTTAACTACAATGAGCAGTTCTTC.

The gene calls are TRBV28 and TRBJ2-1; 12 positions agree with TRBD2. V trimming: 6 bases; J trimming: 1 base; junction bases outside the gene matches: 4. Germline V gives CDR1 MDHEN, CDR2 SYDVKM. The CDR3 runs to 16 residues. CDR3: CASSQTSGRSYNEQFF. For the CDR3, the DNA is TGTGCCAGCAGCCAAACTAGCGGGAGGTCCTACAATGAGCAGTTCTTC.

The chain links TRBV7-9 to TRBJ2-1, with 11 bases aligning to TRBD1. The germline V gene encodes CDR1 SEHNR and CDR2 FQNEAQ (reference sequence). The CDR3 loop spans 16 amino acids. With 2 bases clipped from V and 4 bases from J, the junction kept 4 bases outside the gene matches. CDR3 sequence: CASSLLGQGDYNEQFF. CDR3 DNA: TGTGCCAGCAGCTTACTGGGACAGGGGGATTACAATGAGCAGTTCTTC. The whole variable domain, remainder taken from reference TRBV7-9 and TRBJ2-1, is DTGVSQNPRHKITKRGQNVTFRCDPISEHNRLYWYRQTLGQGPEFLTYFQNEAQLEKSRLLSDRFSAERPKGSFSTLEIQRTEQGDSAMYLCASSLLGQGDYNEQFFGPGTRLTVL.

The V and J genes are TRBV15 and TRBJ2-5; 14 positions agree with TRBD2. CDR3 length: 17 amino acids. CDR1 is LNHNV, CDR2 YYDKDF, per germline (reference sequence). The junction had 3 bases not matched to a gene; V was cut back by 0 bases and J by 3 bases. In DNA form, the CDR3 reads TGTGCCACCAGCAGAGATCGACTAGCGGGGGGGGAAGAGACCCAGTACTTC. Translating it yields CATSRDRLAGGEETQYF.

This chain connects TRBV5-1 to TRBJ1-3; TRBD1 matches 10 bases. The germline CDR1 and CDR2 sequences are SGHRS and YFSETQ. The CDR3 covers 15 residues. V trimming: 4 bases; J trimming: 2 bases; junction bases outside the gene matches: 3. CDR3 bases: TGCGCCAGCAGCCCGGGACAGGGGCCTGGAAACACCATATATTTT. It yields the protein CASSPGQGPGNTIYF.

V usage is TRBV10-2 and J usage is TRBJ1-3; 7 nucleotides agree with TRBD1. Germline V CDR1 and CDR2: WSHSY, SAAADI. This CDR3 is 17 amino acids long. V lost 6 bases, J lost 3 bases, and 14 bases stayed unmatched. CDR3 DNA sequence: TGCGCCAGCAGGGACATTGAGGGGGCGCATTATGGAAACACCATATATTTT. This codes for CASRDIEGAHYGNTIYF.

This sequence joins TRBV27 and TRBJ2-1; the D gene is possibly TRBD2 (6 bases). Germline loops: CDR1 MNHEY, CDR2 SMNVEV (reference sequence). Trimming took 5 bases from V and 3 from J, leaving 17 bases between them. The CDR3 contains 16 residues. CDR3 amino acids: CASSAPSVPDYNEQFF. The CDR3 DNA reads as TGTGCCAGCAGTGCACCTAGCGTCCCAGACTACAATGAGCAGTTCTTC.

V is TRBV9 and J is TRBJ2-2, with 7 positions matching TRBD2. CDR1 and CDR2 (germline): SGDLS, YYNGEE. The V and J ends lost 5 bases and 0 bases, in that order; junction bases with no gene match: 7. The CDR3 has 16 residues. DNA of the CDR3: TGTGCCAGCAGGGCGGGAGAATACGCGAACACCGGGGAGCTGTTTTTT. This translates into CASRAGEYANTGELFF.